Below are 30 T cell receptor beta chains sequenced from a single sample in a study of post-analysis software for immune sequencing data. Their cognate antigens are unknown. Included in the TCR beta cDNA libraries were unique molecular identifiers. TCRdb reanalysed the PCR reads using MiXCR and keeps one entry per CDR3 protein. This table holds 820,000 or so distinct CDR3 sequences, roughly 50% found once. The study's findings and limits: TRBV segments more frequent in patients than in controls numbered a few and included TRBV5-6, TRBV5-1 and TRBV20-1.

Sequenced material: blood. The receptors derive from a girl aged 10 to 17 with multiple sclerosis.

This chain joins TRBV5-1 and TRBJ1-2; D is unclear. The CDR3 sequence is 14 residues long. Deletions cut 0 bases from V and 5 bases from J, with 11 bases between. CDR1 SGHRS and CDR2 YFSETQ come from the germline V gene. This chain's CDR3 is CASSLGEEVYGYTF. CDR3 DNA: TGCGCCAGCAGCTTGGGGGAGGAGGTATATGGCTACACCTTC.

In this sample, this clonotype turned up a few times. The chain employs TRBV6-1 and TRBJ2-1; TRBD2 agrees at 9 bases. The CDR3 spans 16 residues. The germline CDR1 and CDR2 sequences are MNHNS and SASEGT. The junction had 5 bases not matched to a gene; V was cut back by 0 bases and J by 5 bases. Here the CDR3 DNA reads TGTGCCAGCAGTGAAGCGCCGGGACTAGCTCACAATGAGCAGTTCTTC. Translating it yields CASSEAPGLAHNEQFF.

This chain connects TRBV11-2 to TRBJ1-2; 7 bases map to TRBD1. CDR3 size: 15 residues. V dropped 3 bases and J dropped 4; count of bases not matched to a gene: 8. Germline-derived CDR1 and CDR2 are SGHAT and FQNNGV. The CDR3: CASSLENRGIYGYTF. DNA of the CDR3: TGTGCCAGCAGCTTGGAGAACAGGGGCATCTATGGCTACACCTTC.

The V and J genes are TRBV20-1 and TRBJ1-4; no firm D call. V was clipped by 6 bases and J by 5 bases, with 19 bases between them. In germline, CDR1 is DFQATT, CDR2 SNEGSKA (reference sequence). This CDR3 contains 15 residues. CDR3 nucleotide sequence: TGCAGTGCCCCGGGCAGGAGAGATTGGAATGAAAAACTGTTTTTT. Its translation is CSAPGRRDWNEKLFF.

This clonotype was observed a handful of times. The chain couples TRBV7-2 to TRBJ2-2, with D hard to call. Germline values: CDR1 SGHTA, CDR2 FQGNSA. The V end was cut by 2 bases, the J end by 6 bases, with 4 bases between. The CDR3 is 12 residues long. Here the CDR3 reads CASSLRAGELFF. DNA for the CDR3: TGTGCCAGCAGCTTAAGGGCCGGGGAGCTGTTTTTT.

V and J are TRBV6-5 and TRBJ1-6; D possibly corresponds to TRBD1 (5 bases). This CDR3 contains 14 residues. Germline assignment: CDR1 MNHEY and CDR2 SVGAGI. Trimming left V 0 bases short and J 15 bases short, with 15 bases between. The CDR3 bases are TGTGCCAGCAGTTACTCGAGTCCCGGGGCGGGCCTCCACTTT. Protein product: CASSYSSPGAGLHF.

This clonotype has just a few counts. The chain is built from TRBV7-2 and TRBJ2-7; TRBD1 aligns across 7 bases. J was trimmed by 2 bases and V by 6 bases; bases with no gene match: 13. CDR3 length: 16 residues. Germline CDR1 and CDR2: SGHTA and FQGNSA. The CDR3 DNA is TGTGCCAGCAGTCAGGGTCCGCGAGGGACAGCCTACGAGCAGTACTTC. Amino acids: CASSQGPRGTAYEQYF.

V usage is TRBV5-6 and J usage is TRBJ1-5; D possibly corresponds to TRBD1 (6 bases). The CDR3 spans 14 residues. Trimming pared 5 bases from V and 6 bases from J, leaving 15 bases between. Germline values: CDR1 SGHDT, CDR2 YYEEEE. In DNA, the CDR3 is TGTGCCAGCAGGTCGCAGGGGTCAAGTCAGCCCCAGCATTTT. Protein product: CASRSQGSSQPQHF.

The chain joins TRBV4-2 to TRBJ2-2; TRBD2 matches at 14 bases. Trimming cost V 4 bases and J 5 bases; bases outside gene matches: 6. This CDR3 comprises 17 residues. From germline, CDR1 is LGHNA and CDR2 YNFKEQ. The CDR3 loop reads CASSRGTSGSETGELFF. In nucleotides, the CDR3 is TGTGCCAGCAGCCGAGGGACTAGCGGGAGCGAAACCGGGGAGCTGTTTTTT.

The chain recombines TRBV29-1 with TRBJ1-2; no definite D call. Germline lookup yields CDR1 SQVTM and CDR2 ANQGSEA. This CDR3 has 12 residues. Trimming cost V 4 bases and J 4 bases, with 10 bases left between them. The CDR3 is CSVAGSSYGYTF. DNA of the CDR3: TGCAGCGTTGCAGGCTCTAGCTATGGCTACACCTTC.

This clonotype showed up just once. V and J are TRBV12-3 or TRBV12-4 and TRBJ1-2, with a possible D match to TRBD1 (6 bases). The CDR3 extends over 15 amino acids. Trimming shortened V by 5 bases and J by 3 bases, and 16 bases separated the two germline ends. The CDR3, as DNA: TGTGCCAGCAGTCCGCACAGGGCTCTGGACTATGGCTACACCTTC. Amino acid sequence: CASSPHRALDYGYTF.

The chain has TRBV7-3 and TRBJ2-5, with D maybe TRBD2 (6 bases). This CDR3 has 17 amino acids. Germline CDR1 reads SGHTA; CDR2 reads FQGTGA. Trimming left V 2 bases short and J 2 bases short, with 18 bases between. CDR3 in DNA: TGTGCCAGCAGCTTAGGGGGGAGGACATTCGTACAAGAGACCCAGTACTTC. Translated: CASSLGGRTFVQETQYF. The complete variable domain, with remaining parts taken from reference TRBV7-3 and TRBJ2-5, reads GAGVSQTPSNKVTEKGKYVELRCDPISGHTALYWYRQSLGQGPEFLIYFQGTGAADDSGLPNDRFFAVRPEGSVSTLKIQRTERGDSAVYLCASSLGGRTFVQETQYFGPGTRLLVL.

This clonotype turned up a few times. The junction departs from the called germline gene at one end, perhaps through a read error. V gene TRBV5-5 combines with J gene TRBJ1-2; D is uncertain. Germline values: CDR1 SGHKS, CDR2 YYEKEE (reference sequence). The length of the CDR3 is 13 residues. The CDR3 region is CASSLASGYGDTF. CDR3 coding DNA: TGTGCCAGCAGCTTGGCCTCGGGATATGGCGACACCTTC.

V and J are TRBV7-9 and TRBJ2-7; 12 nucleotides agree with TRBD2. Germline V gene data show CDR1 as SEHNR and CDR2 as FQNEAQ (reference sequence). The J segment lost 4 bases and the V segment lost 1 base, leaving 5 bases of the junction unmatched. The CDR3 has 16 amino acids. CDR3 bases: TGTGCCAGCAGCTTAGGACTAGCGGGAGTTGGGTACGAGCAGTACTTC. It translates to CASSLGLAGVGYEQYF.

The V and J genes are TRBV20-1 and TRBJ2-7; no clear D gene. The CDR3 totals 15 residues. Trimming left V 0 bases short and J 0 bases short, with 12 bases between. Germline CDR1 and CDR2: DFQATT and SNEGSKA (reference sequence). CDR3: CSARDSQRISYEQYF. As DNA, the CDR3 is TGCAGTGCTAGAGATTCTCAGCGTATCTCCTACGAGCAGTACTTC.

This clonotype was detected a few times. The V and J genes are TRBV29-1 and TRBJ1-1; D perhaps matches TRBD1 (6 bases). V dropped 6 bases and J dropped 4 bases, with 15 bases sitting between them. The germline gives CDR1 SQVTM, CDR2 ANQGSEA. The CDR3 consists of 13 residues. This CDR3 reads CSVALGAATEAFF. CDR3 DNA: TGCAGCGTGGCCCTGGGGGCTGCCACTGAAGCTTTCTTT. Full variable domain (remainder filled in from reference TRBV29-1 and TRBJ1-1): SAVISQKPSRDICQRGTSLTIQCQVDSQVTMMFWYRQQPGQSLTLIATANQGSEATYESGFVIDKFPISRPNLTFSTLTVSNMSPEDSSIYLCSVALGAATEAFFGQGTRLTVV.

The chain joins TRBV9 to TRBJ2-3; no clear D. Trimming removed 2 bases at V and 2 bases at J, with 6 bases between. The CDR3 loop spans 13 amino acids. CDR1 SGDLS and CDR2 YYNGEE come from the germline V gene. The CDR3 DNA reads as TGTGCCAGCAGCGTGGAATTCACAGATACGCAGTATTTT. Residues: CASSVEFTDTQYF.

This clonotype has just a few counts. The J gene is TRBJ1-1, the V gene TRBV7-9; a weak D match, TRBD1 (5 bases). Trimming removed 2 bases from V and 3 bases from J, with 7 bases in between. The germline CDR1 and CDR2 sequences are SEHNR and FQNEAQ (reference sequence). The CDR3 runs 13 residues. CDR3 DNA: TGTGCCAGCAGCTTACAGGGCGACACTGAAGCTTTCTTT. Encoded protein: CASSLQGDTEAFF.

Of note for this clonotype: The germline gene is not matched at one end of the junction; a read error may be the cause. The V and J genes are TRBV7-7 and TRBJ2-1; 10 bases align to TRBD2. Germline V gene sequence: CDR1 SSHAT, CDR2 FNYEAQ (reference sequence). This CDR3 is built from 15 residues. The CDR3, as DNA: TGTGCTAGCAGCTTAGGAGCGGGAGGGGTCGATGAGCAGTTCTTC. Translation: CASSLGAGGVDEQFF.

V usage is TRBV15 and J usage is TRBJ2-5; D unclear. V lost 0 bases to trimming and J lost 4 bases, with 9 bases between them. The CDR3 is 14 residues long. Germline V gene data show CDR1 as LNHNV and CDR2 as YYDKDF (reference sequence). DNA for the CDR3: TGTGCCACCAGCAGAGAGGTTAAGGTAGAGACCCAGTACTTC. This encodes CATSREVKVETQYF.

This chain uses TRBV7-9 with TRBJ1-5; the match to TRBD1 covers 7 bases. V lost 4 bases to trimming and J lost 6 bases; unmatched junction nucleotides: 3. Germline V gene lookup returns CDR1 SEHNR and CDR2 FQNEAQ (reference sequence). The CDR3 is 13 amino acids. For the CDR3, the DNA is TGTGCCAGCAGCTCACAGGGGCCTCAGCCCCAGCATTTT. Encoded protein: CASSSQGPQPQHF.

CDR3 in DNA: TGTGCCAGCAGCTTAGTGGAGACCACGGCTGGCTACACCTTC. Its protein product is CASSLVETTAGYTF. This sequence joins TRBV7-9 and TRBJ1-2; D not certain. Germline-derived CDR1 and CDR2 are SEHNR and FQNEAQ (reference sequence). Trimming pared 1 base from V and 7 bases from J, leaving 13 bases between. CDR3 size: 14 residues. Variable domain in full (rest from reference TRBV7-9 and TRBJ1-2): DTGVSQNPRHKITKRGQNVTFRCDPISEHNRLYWYRQTLGQGPEFLTYFQNEAQLEKSRLLSDRFSAERPKGSFSTLEIQRTEQGDSAMYLCASSLVETTAGYTFGSGTRLTVV.

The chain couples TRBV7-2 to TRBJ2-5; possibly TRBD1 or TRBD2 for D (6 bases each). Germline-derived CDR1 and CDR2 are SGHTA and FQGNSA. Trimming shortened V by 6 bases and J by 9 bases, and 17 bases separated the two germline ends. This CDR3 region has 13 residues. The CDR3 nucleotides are TGTGCCAGCAGGGAATACTCAGGGGACTCCCAGTACTTC. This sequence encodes CASREYSGDSQYF.

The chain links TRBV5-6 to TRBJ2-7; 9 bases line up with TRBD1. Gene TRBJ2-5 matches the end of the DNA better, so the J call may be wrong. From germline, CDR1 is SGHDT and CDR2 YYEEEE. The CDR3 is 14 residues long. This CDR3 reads CASNRDREGETQYF. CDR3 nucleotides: TGTGCCAGCAACAGGGACAGGGAGGGGGAGACCCAGTACTTC.

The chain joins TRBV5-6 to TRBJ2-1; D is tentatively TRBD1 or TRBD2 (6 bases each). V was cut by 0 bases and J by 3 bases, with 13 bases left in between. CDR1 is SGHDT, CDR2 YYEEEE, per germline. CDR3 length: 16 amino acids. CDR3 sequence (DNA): TGTGCCAGCAGCTTGGGGGGGGCCTATAACTACAATGAGCAGTTCTTC. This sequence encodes CASSLGGAYNYNEQFF.

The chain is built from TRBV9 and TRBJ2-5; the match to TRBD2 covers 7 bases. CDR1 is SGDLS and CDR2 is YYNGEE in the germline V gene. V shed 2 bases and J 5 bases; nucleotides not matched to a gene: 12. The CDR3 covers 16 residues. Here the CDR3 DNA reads TGTGCCAGCAGCGTTTCCGGGGCCTCCGGGGGGGAGACCCAGTACTTC. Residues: CASSVSGASGGETQYF. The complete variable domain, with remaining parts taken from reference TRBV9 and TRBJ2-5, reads DSGVTQTPKHLITATGQRVTLRCSPRSGDLSVYWYQQSLDQGLQFLIQYYNGEERAKGNILERFSAQQFPDLHSELNLSSLELGDSALYFCASSVSGASGGETQYFGPGTRLLVL.

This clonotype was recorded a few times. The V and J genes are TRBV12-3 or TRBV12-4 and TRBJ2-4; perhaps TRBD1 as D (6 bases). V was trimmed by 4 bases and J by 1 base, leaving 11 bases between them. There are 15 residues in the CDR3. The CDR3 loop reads CASSSLDRAKNIQYF. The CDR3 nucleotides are TGTGCCAGCAGTTCCCTAGACAGGGCCAAAAACATTCAGTACTTC.

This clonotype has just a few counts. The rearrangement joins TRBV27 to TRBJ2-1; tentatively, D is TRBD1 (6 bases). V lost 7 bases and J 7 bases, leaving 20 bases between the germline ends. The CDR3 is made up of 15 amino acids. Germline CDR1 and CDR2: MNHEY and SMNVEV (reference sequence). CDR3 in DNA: TGTGCCAGCACCTTACTACAGGGTGGTTGGAATGAGCAGTTCTTC. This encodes CASTLLQGGWNEQFF.

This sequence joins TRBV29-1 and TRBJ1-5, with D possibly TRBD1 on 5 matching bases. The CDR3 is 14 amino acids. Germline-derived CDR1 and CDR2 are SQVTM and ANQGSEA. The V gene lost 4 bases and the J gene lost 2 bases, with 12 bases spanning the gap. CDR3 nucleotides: TGCAGCGTTGTTACCAGGGAGGGCAATCAGCCCCAGCATTTT. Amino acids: CSVVTREGNQPQHF.

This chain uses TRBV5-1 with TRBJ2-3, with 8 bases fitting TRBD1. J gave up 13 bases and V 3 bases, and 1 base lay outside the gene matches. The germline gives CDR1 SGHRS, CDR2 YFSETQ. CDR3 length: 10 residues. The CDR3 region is CASSSDREYF. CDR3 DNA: TGCGCCAGCAGCTCGGACAGGGAGTATTTT.